The clone carrying this TCR beta chain was seen ten or more times. The sample comes from a study of T cells in Graves' hyperthyroidism and ophthalmopathy. Study context: Pretreatment peripheral blood was obtained at initial diagnosis.

From RNA transcripts, TCR beta CDR3 regions were amplified. A set of HTBI primers served as the primers for a first-round RT-PCR of the TCR CDR3. TCRdb reprocessed the multiplex PCR reads with MiXCR, giving one entry per CDR3 protein. The sample shows around 600,000 distinct CDR3 sequences, 12% to 15% of them seen only once. Sequenced: blood. The sequence was obtained from a woman younger than 35 with Graves' ophthalmopathy.

The chain's CDR3 is CASSLGSGTQYF. CDR3 nucleotides: TGTGCCAGCAGTTTGGGTAGCGGTACGCAGTATTTT. The chain employs TRBV12-3 or TRBV12-4 and TRBJ2-3, with D tentatively TRBD2 (6 bases). This CDR3 region has 12 residues. V lost 3 bases, J lost 8 bases, and 9 bases lay in between.